This T cell receptor beta chain was identified in a study of PD-1 blockade in classical Hodgkin lymphoma. Patients all relapsed after autologous stem cell transplantation, and there was variation in brentuximab vedotin exposure. This clone was observed once. Here immunoSEQ multiplex PCR was the method, and the copy in TCRdb shows in-frame clones only, minus some. The table shows about 40,000 clones, with 70% to 80% occurring only once. Germline V gives CDR1 SGHRS, CDR2 YFSETQ. Trimming left V 0 bases short and J 1 base short, with 7 bases between. This CDR3 contains 14 residues. This chain connects TRBV5-1 to TRBJ2-5; D is uncertain. The sequence was collected from a human donor with classical Hodgkin lymphoma. The sample in question was peripheral blood mononuclear cells (PBMCs), obtained at baseline. In DNA, the CDR3 is TGCGCCAGCAGCTTGGGGCAGTTCCAAGAGACCCAGTACTTC. As protein: CASSLGQFQETQYF.